This T cell receptor (beta chain) was sequenced in a study of shared clonotypes between healthy human individuals. Adults of Caucasian background living in Nashville, Tennessee made up all donors. This clone was counted only a few times. The antigen is not known. This CDR3 is also generated by other DNA sequences in the sample. Overall study results and limits: Compared with clonotypes that all four donors shared, non-shared clonotypes had lower generation probabilities.

Data came from immunoSEQ multiplex PCR; TCRdb stores just in-frame clones and leaves some out. The table has 2 million to 2.5 million clones, about 94% seen once. Sequencing was done on a sample of naive CD4+ T cells sorted from blood. Documented subset: CD45RA+ positively selected. The sequence was collected from a man aged 18 to 30 in good health.

DNA of the CDR3: TGCGCCAGCAGCTTGGACAAGAGCACAGATACGCAGTATTTT. It translates to CASSLDKSTDTQYF. The V and J genes are TRBV5-1 and TRBJ2-3; D is ambiguous. V dropped 0 bases and J dropped 0 bases, with 5 bases sitting between them. Germline-derived CDR1 and CDR2 are SGHRS and YFSETQ. The CDR3 covers 14 residues.